This TCR beta chain was sequenced for a study of OX40 agonist ivuxolimab in advanced cancers. Study summary: Partial responses occurred in three patients (one hepatocellular carcinoma, two cutaneous melanoma). Findings and caveats of the study: Dose levels from 0.1 to 3.0 mg/kg saw CD4+ and CD8+ blood T cells expand clonally by week 6.

Germline loops: CDR1 SGHDT, CDR2 YYEEEE. Trimming pared 4 bases from V and 7 bases from J, leaving 14 bases between. The CDR3 has 14 amino acids. TCRdb's table, derived via immunoSEQ multiplex PCR, lists solely in-frame clones and lacks some. Here the sample spans roughly 70,000 clones, approximately 81% being singletons. Details on this clone: Its antigen is unidentified.

This chain links TRBV5-6 with TRBJ1-4; unclear D gene. This receptor was identified in an adult with an advanced solid tumor such as melanoma, head and neck, liver or kidney cancer. Source: CD4+ or CD8+ T cells sorted from blood, taken in a trial of the OX40 agonist ivuxolimab. CDR3 nucleotide sequence: TGTGCCAGCAGCCCAAGACGGACGAGTGAAAAACTGTTTTTT. This codes for CASSPRRTSEKLFF.